Here is one T cell receptor beta chain with its context. Its antigen is unknown. TCRdb's table, derived via immunoSEQ multiplex PCR, lists solely in-frame clones and lacks some. This sample has 25,000 to 30,000 clones, with around 80% found just once. The data stem from a study of T cell responses to AZD1222 COVID-19 vaccine. Study-level points and caveats: Most donors were white British, females outnumbered males, and clonal diversity was possibly underestimated.

V lost 3 bases, J lost 0 bases, and 6 bases lay in between. Germline V lookup: CDR1 KGHSH, CDR2 LQKENI. The CDR3 totals 13 residues. The receptor's source is an adult in good health. The input for sequencing was peripheral blood, taken on day 0 of AZD1222 vaccination. This chain uses TRBV18 with TRBJ2-7; unclear D gene. In nucleotides, the CDR3 is TGTGCCAGCTCACCGCCCAGCTCCTACGAGCAGTACGTC. Its protein product is CASSPPSSYEQYV.